These 10 T cell receptor beta chains share one sample of origin, sequenced in a study of beta chain features in type 1 diabetes. TCRB transcripts that were expressed got sequenced, as all of the isolated RNA had been reverse transcribed. Repertoires were generated with immunoSEQ multiplex PCR, while TCRdb's copy carries only in-frame clones and drops some. This table has about 290,000 clones, under 8.5% appearing once. Specimen: central memory CD4+ T cells from blood. The receptors stem from a woman younger than 30 in good health.

This clone was seen at least ten times. The chain employs TRBV28 and TRBJ2-1, with 8 bases aligning to TRBD2. Germline V gene data show CDR1 as MDHEN and CDR2 as SYDVKM. CDR3 length equals 11 residues. The trim removed 8 bases at V and 10 bases at J, leaving 4 bases unmatched. The CDR3 spells CASGLAEEQFF. For the CDR3, the DNA is TGTGCCAGCGGACTAGCCGAGGAGCAGTTCTTC.

This clone was observed a handful of times. The CDR3 sequence is CASSAGTKFTDTQYF. The CDR3, as DNA: TGTGCCAGCAGTGCCGGGACAAAGTTCACAGATACGCAGTATTTT. The chain recombines TRBV6-6 with TRBJ2-3; a possible D gene is TRBD1 (6 bases). Germline loops: CDR1 MNHNY, CDR2 SVGAGI (reference sequence). This CDR3 region has 15 residues. V lost 5 bases, J lost 2 bases, and 14 bases lay in between.

This chain links TRBV5-1 with TRBJ2-4; 8 bases match TRBD2. With V trimmed by 0 bases and J by 7 bases, 12 bases remained unmatched. This CDR3 spans 17 amino acids. Per germline, CDR1 SGHRS and CDR2 YFSETQ. As DNA, the CDR3 is TGCGCCAGCAGCTTGGGTCAGCGGGGGAGTCCCACCAACATTCAGTACTTC. Translation: CASSLGQRGSPTNIQYF.

In its sample, this clone was seen a few times. V gene TRBV4-2 combines with J gene TRBJ2-5; D could derive from TRBD1 or TRBD2 (6 bases each). V lost 0 bases and J lost 8, with 13 bases in between. Germline lookup yields CDR1 LGHNA and CDR2 YNFKEQ. The CDR3 covers 14 residues. The CDR3 loop is CASSQDQTGATQYF. For the CDR3, the DNA is TGTGCCAGCAGCCAAGATCAGACGGGGGCAACCCAGTACTTC.

At least ten counts were recorded for this clone. V gene TRBV7-2 combines with J gene TRBJ2-6; TRBD1 might be the D (5 bases). The CDR3 has 16 residues. With 4 bases removed from V and 1 base from J, the gap between germline ends came to 11 bases. From germline, CDR1 is SGHTA and CDR2 FQGNSA. CDR3 bases: TGTGCCAGCAGCTCCCGACAGTCGTCTGGGGCCAACGTCCTGACTTTC. Translating it yields CASSSRQSSGANVLTF.

This CDR3 is CASSLSVWGTEAFF. In nucleotides, the CDR3 is TGTGCCAGCAGTTTATCGGTCTGGGGCACTGAAGCTTTCTTT. The chain couples TRBV27 to TRBJ1-1; D ambiguous. The CDR3 runs to 14 residues. CDR1 MNHEY and CDR2 SMNVEV come from the germline V gene (reference sequence). Trimming removed 0 bases at V and 4 bases at J, with 9 bases between.

The chain recombines TRBV9 with TRBJ1-3; D is perhaps TRBD1 (6 bases). The CDR3 is 17 residues long. Between the trimmed V and J ends, which lost 3 bases and 0 bases, there was a span of 16 bases. CDR1 is SGDLS and CDR2 is YYNGEE in the germline V gene. The CDR3 loop is CASSDPGGQRSGNTIYF. The CDR3 nucleotides are TGTGCCAGCAGCGACCCTGGTGGACAGCGCTCTGGAAACACCATATATTTT. Full variable domain (outside the CDR3, taken from reference TRBV9 and TRBJ1-3): DSGVTQTPKHLITATGQRVTLRCSPRSGDLSVYWYQQSLDQGLQFLIQYYNGEERAKGNILERFSAQQFPDLHSELNLSSLELGDSALYFCASSDPGGQRSGNTIYFGEGSWLTVV.

A few counts support this clone. The J gene is TRBJ1-1, the V gene TRBV7-2; D is undetermined. Germline V gene lookup returns CDR1 SGHTA and CDR2 FQGNSA. The CDR3 covers 13 residues. V lost 6 bases and J 7 bases, leaving 15 bases between the germline ends. The CDR3 region is CASRIEGHGEAFF. The DNA for the CDR3 is TGTGCCAGCAGAATTGAGGGTCACGGTGAAGCTTTCTTT.

This clone showed up just a few times. The genes are TRBV5-6 and TRBJ2-4; no clear D gene. V was clipped by 3 bases and J by 7 bases, with 8 bases between them. Germline loops: CDR1 SGHDT, CDR2 YYEEEE. CDR3 length equals 12 residues. The CDR3 sequence: CASSYQRNIQYF. The CDR3, as DNA: TGTGCCAGCAGCTACCAGAGGAACATTCAGTACTTC. The variable domain in full, with the rest retrieved from reference TRBV5-6 and TRBJ2-4, is DAGVTQSPTHLIKTRGQQVTLRCSPKSGHDTVSWYQQALGQGPQFIFQYYEEEERQRGNFPDRFSGHQFPNYSSELNVNALLLGDSALYLCASSYQRNIQYFGAGTRLSVL.

The chain couples TRBV18 to TRBJ1-5, with 8 bases lining up with TRBD1. V trimming: 6 bases; J trimming: 7 bases; junction bases outside the gene matches: 8. The germline gives CDR1 KGHSH, CDR2 LQKENI. The CDR3 contains 14 residues. The CDR3 DNA reads as TGTGCCAGCTCCCGCGAGACAGGGGTCCAGCCCCAGCATTTT. Translating it yields CASSRETGVQPQHF.